This T cell receptor beta chain is drawn from a study of early T cells in non-severe SARS-CoV-2 infection. Study details: Sequencing was performed on bulk RNA from unsorted whole blood, leaving chains unpaired. Findings and caveats of the study: VDJdb matching favored anti-spike CD8 responses, missing private and CD4 specificities.

In the library, individual cDNA molecules carried attached unique molecular identifiers. TCRdb redid the calling of the 5' RACE reads with MiXCR, one entry per CDR3 protein. The data contain 75,000 to 90,000 distinct CDR3 sequences, 5% to 6.5% of them singletons. The trim removed 1 base at V and 2 bases at J, leaving 12 bases unmatched. Germline V gene data show CDR1 as SQVTM and CDR2 as ANQGSEA. The CDR3 sequence is 18 residues long. As concerns this clonotype: Its target is not known.

V and J are TRBV29-1 and TRBJ2-7, with 12 bases matching TRBD2. Material: whole blood. The sequence came from an adult who was a healthcare worker with PCR-confirmed SARS-CoV-2 infection or an uninfected control (not recorded which). The CDR3 DNA reads as TGCAGCGTTGAAGGGACAGCGACTAGCGGGGGTTTCCCCTACGAGCAGTACTTC. Amino acids: CSVEGTATSGGFPYEQYF.